Below, 25 T cell receptor beta chains from the same sample are listed, as sequenced in a study of early T cells in non-severe SARS-CoV-2 infection. TCRdb processed the 5' RACE reads anew with MiXCR; each CDR3 protein has one entry. Among more than 20,000 distinct CDR3 sequences listed, about 4.3% were seen once. Material for sequencing was whole blood. The receptors originated from an adult who was a healthcare worker with PCR-confirmed SARS-CoV-2 infection or an uninfected control (not recorded which).

This clonotype has at least ten counts. The CDR3 sequence: CSASYSGASQETQYF. CDR3 DNA sequence: TGCAGTGCTAGTTACAGCGGGGCATCCCAAGAGACCCAGTACTTC. The chain couples TRBV20-1 to TRBJ2-5; TRBD2 matches at 7 bases. Per germline, CDR1 DFQATT and CDR2 SNEGSKA (reference sequence). Losses at the gene ends were 3 bases for V and 1 base for J; bases not matched to a gene: 8. The CDR3 runs 15 residues.

This chain joins TRBV6-2 or TRBV6-3 and TRBJ2-4; D gene ambiguous. The CDR3 consists of 17 residues. Trimming stripped 2 bases from V and 0 bases from J, with 14 bases between. In germline, CDR1 is MNHEY, CDR2 SVGEGT. DNA of the CDR3: TGTGCCAGCAGTTACGCTCAATGGACCTTAGCCAAAAACATTCAGTACTTC. It specifies CASSYAQWTLAKNIQYF.

In this sample, this clonotype turned up many times. The genes are TRBV5-1 and TRBJ2-2, with D unclear. Germline CDR1 and CDR2: SGHRS and YFSETQ. This CDR3 has 15 amino acids. V dropped 1 base and J dropped 3 bases, with 10 bases sitting between them. The CDR3 is CASSLSADYTGELFF. The CDR3 DNA is TGCGCCAGCAGCTTGTCGGCAGACTACACCGGGGAGCTGTTTTTT.

This clonotype is labeled as medium-sized. The rearrangement joins TRBV9 to TRBJ2-1, with 13 positions matching TRBD2. Per germline, CDR1 SGDLS and CDR2 YYNGEE. J lost 8 bases, V lost 0 bases, and 8 bases had no gene match. CDR3 length: 17 amino acids. The CDR3 DNA reads TGTGCCAGCAGCGTAGGTCGACTAGCGGGGGGAGTGTATGAGCAGTTCTTC. Residues: CASSVGRLAGGVYEQFF.

This clonotype was counted between two and nine times. V usage is TRBV6-2 or TRBV6-3 and J usage is TRBJ2-1, with 7 bases lining up with TRBD2. Germline CDR1 and CDR2: MNHEY and SVGEGT. J lost 3 bases, V lost 4 bases, and 3 bases had no gene match. This CDR3 comprises 14 residues. CDR3 nucleotide sequence: TGTGCCAGCAGTTGGGGACTACGCTACAATGAGCAGTTCTTC. It encodes CASSWGLRYNEQFF.

This clonotype occurred a few times. This rearrangement joins TRBV6-5 to TRBJ1-6; tentatively, D is TRBD1 (5 bases). CDR3 length equals 15 residues. Germline values: CDR1 MNHEY, CDR2 SVGAGI. V dropped 6 bases and J dropped 8 bases, with 17 bases sitting between them. CDR3 protein: CASRAMGGRYSPLHF. The CDR3 DNA sequence: TGTGCCAGCAGGGCAATGGGGGGACGATATTCACCCCTCCACTTT.

This clonotype was counted many times. The chain is built from TRBV4-3 and TRBJ2-7, with 11 bases that match TRBD2. Germline-derived CDR1 and CDR2 are LGHNA and YSLEER. V lost 3 bases, J lost 7 bases, and 8 bases stayed unmatched. The CDR3 loop spans 15 amino acids. The CDR3, as DNA: TGCGCCAGCAGCCAGGATAGCGGGGGGGCCCGTGAGCAGTACTTC. Translating it yields CASSQDSGGAREQYF.

This clonotype was counted between two and nine times. The chain carries TRBV4-3 and TRBJ2-2; D remains ambiguous. This CDR3 has 13 residues. The V end lost 2 bases, the J end lost 3 bases, and 4 bases lay between the germline ends. The germline V gene has CDR1 LGHNA and CDR2 YSLEER. As DNA, the CDR3 is TGCGCCAGCAGCCAATGGGACACCGGGGAGCTGTTTTTT. Protein: CASSQWDTGELFF.

This clonotype has ten or more counts. The chain couples TRBV3-1 to TRBJ2-2; TRBD2 agrees at 12 bases. The CDR3 totals 19 residues. Trimming took 0 bases from V and 5 from J; bases not matched to a gene: 10. Germline-derived CDR1 and CDR2 are LGHDT and YNNKEL (reference sequence). The CDR3 nucleotides read TGTGCCAGCAGCCAAGATCCCGTACTAGCGGGGGGCCTGACCGGGGAGCTGTTTTTT. This gives the protein CASSQDPVLAGGLTGELFF.

This clonotype has ten or more counts. The genes are TRBV20-1 and TRBJ1-1, with D hard to call. The CDR3 has 13 residues. In germline, CDR1 is DFQATT, CDR2 SNEGSKA (reference sequence). Between the trimmed V and J ends, which lost 6 bases and 1 base, there was a span of 12 bases. The CDR3 DNA sequence: TGCAGTGCCCCCACGTCTGGGAACACTGAAGCTTTCTTT. It is translated as CSAPTSGNTEAFF.

This clonotype was counted at least ten times. This sequence joins TRBV20-1 and TRBJ1-5, with D possibly matching TRBD1 (5 bases). V lost 1 base and J lost 0, with 13 bases in between. The CDR3 contains 16 residues. Looked up from germline, CDR1 is DFQATT and CDR2 is SNEGSKA (reference sequence). The CDR3 is CSARGRQIYSNQPQHF. CDR3 nucleotides: TGCAGTGCTAGAGGAAGACAGATATATAGCAATCAGCCCCAGCATTTT.

This clonotype appeared a few times. The genes are TRBV7-6 and TRBJ1-4; D unresolved. CDR3 length: 13 amino acids. CDR1 SGHVS and CDR2 FNYEAQ come from the germline V gene. V gave up 3 bases and J gave up 8 bases, with 10 bases separating them. This CDR3 is CASSFWGKEKLFF. CDR3 nucleotides: TGTGCCAGCAGCTTCTGGGGAAAGGAAAAACTGTTTTTT.

The chain uses TRBV5-1 and TRBJ2-7, with 8 bases that match TRBD2. The CDR3 has 12 residues. CDR1 SGHRS and CDR2 YFSETQ come from the germline V gene. J lost 6 bases, V lost 4 bases, and 3 bases had no gene match. CDR3 bases: TGCGCCAGCAGCCAAACTAGCGGCGAGCAGTACTTC. Encoded protein: CASSQTSGEQYF.

This clonotype has more than one count but fewer than ten. This chain joins TRBV7-9 and TRBJ1-5; TRBD1 is a possible D gene (5 bases). With 5 bases removed from V and 3 bases from J, the gap between germline ends came to 8 bases. Looked up from germline, CDR1 is SEHNR and CDR2 is FQNEAQ (reference sequence). This CDR3 is built from 13 residues. The DNA for the CDR3 is TGTGCCAGCAGCCCACAGGCCAATCAGCCCCAGCATTTT. It encodes CASSPQANQPQHF.

The V and J genes are TRBV18 and TRBJ1-4, with D unresolved. Germline values: CDR1 KGHSH, CDR2 LQKENI. This CDR3 has 13 amino acids. Between the trimmed V and J ends, which lost 3 bases and 8 bases, there was a span of 10 bases. CDR3 coding DNA: TGTGCCAGCTCACCGCCTTCGGGGGAAAAACTGTTTTTT. Translation gives CASSPPSGEKLFF.

By sample fraction, this clonotype is medium-sized. The chain recombines TRBV7-2 with TRBJ2-7; D uncertain. CDR3 length: 12 amino acids. V was shortened by 5 bases and J by 3 bases, with 8 bases between the two germline ends. From germline, CDR1 is SGHTA and CDR2 FQGNSA. The CDR3 loop reads CASSQSFYEQYF. In nucleotides, the CDR3 is TGTGCCAGCAGCCAGAGTTTCTACGAGCAGTACTTC.

This clonotype was recorded a few times. This chain uses TRBV7-9 with TRBJ1-2; D is unresolved. CDR3 length: 13 amino acids. V lost 5 bases and J lost 6, with 13 bases in between. Germline CDR1 and CDR2: SEHNR and FQNEAQ (reference sequence). The CDR3 here is CASSQIGRDGYTF. The CDR3 nucleotides read TGTGCCAGCAGCCAGATCGGCCGAGATGGCTACACCTTC.

This clonotype was counted ten times or more. This chain joins TRBV19 and TRBJ1-5; 9 bases map to TRBD1. The CDR3 loop spans 16 amino acids. V gave up 5 bases and J gave up 5 bases; unmatched junction bases: 10. Germline CDR1 LNHDA, CDR2 SQIVND (reference sequence). The CDR3: CASSLGQGFLDQPQHF. CDR3 DNA: TGTGCCAGTAGTCTGGGACAGGGATTTCTCGATCAGCCCCAGCATTTT.

In its sample, this clonotype was seen a few times. The rearrangement joins TRBV30 to TRBJ2-3, with 9 bases aligning to TRBD1. With 3 bases clipped from V and 0 bases from J, the junction kept 10 bases outside the gene matches. The germline V gene has CDR1 GTSNPN and CDR2 SVGIG (reference sequence). CDR3 length equals 17 residues. The CDR3 spells CAWSVGGQGRSTDTQYF. DNA for the CDR3: TGTGCCTGGAGCGTGGGGGGACAGGGCCGGAGCACAGATACGCAGTATTTT. Full variable domain (rest looked up from reference TRBV30 and TRBJ2-3): SQTIHQWPATLVQPVGSPLSLECTVEGTSNPNLYWYRQAAGRGLQLLFYSVGIGQISSEVPQNLSASRPQDRQFILSSKKLLLSDSGFYLCAWSVGGQGRSTDTQYFGPGTRLTVL.

At least ten counts were recorded for this clonotype. This chain links TRBV4-3 with TRBJ1-2, with 10 positions matching TRBD1. This CDR3 spans 13 amino acids. Germline CDR1 is LGHNA and CDR2 is YSLEER. V gave up 6 bases and J gave up 6 bases; unmatched junction bases: 4. The CDR3 DNA reads TGCGCCAGCAGTCGGACAGGGGGAGATGGCTACACCTTC. Its protein product is CASSRTGGDGYTF.

This clonotype came up many times. V is TRBV5-1 and J is TRBJ2-5; TRBD1 matches at 7 bases. The CDR3 spans 14 residues. The J segment lost 5 bases and the V segment lost 0 bases, leaving 4 bases of the junction unmatched. Germline V lookup: CDR1 SGHRS, CDR2 YFSETQ. Here the CDR3 reads CASSLEGGRETQYF. For the CDR3, the DNA is TGCGCCAGCAGCTTGGAAGGGGGCAGGGAGACCCAGTACTTC.

The V and J genes are TRBV5-8 and TRBJ2-7, with a tentative D call TRBD2 (6 bases). Germline V lookup: CDR1 SGHTS, CDR2 YDEGEE. CDR3 size: 13 residues. Between the trimmed V and J ends, which lost 7 bases and 4 bases, there was a span of 15 bases. CDR3 loop: CASEAGGGYEQYF. The DNA for the CDR3 is TGTGCCAGCGAGGCCGGGGGAGGTTACGAGCAGTACTTC.

This clonotype was seen at least ten times. This chain uses TRBV29-1 with TRBJ2-1; 8 positions match TRBD2. Germline lookup yields CDR1 SQVTM and CDR2 ANQGSEA. V was pared by 2 bases and J by 8 bases, with 8 bases of the junction left unmatched. The CDR3 length is 14 residues. Here the CDR3 DNA reads TGCAGCGTTGAAAGAATAGCGGGGATGGATGAGCAGTTCTTC. Amino acids: CSVERIAGMDEQFF.

This clonotype was observed once. Possible read error: a much larger clone is one base away. The chain has TRBV6-5 and TRBJ2-5; weak D call: TRBD2 (6 bases). This CDR3 contains 15 residues. Germline CDR1 MNHEY, CDR2 SVGAGI. Trimming left V 3 bases short and J 2 bases short, with 13 bases between. CDR3 sequence (DNA): TGTGCCAGCAGTTATGCGACGGGGGTGCAAGAGACCCAGTACTTC. This codes for CASSYATGVQETQYF.

This clonotype was seen ten or more times. The J gene is TRBJ2-3, the V gene TRBV7-9; 9 bases map to TRBD2. CDR1 is SEHNR, CDR2 FQNEAQ, per germline (reference sequence). Losses at the gene ends were 5 bases for V and 4 bases for J; bases not matched to a gene: 13. CDR3 length: 17 amino acids. The CDR3 loop is CASSPAWSGGFADTQYF. The CDR3 region has the DNA TGTGCCAGCAGCCCGGCTTGGAGCGGGGGGTTTGCAGATACGCAGTATTTT.